Listed below are T cell receptor beta chains from one sample, sequenced in a study of monozygotic twins with inflammatory bowel disease. TCRdb re-called the 5' RACE reads and catalogs CDR3 proteins one per entry, DNA excluded. The sample includes around 190,000 distinct CDR3 sequences. Sequenced: blood. These receptors were collected from a human donor with ulcerative colitis or Crohn's disease, or a healthy co-twin of an affected twin (not recorded which). Each CDR3 is given with its conserved first and last residue. Fields, in order: J gene, V gene, CDR3 protein.

J gene: TRBJ2-7
V gene: TRBV28
CDR3 protein: CASSSTASSYEQYF

J gene: TRBJ2-7
V gene: TRBV6-1
CDR3 protein: CASRNDYYEQYF

J gene: TRBJ1-2
V gene: TRBV20-1
CDR3 protein: CSASGNRGTYDYTF

J gene: TRBJ2-1
V gene: TRBV11-1
CDR3 protein: CASSLRDTAYNEQFF

J gene: TRBJ2-3
V gene: TRBV18
CDR3 protein: CASSPPRRGSTDTQYF

J gene: TRBJ2-5
V gene: TRBV5-1
CDR3 protein: CASAAGETQYF

J gene: TRBJ2-3
V gene: TRBV29-1
CDR3 protein: CSVGRERDTQYF

J gene: TRBJ1-1
V gene: TRBV24-1
CDR3 protein: CATSDPGTGAFF

J gene: TRBJ1-1
V gene: TRBV12-3/TRBV12-4
CDR3 protein: CASSLTTNTEAFF

J gene: TRBJ1-2
V gene: TRBV12-3/TRBV12-4
CDR3 protein: CASSSTLQGNGYTF

J gene: TRBJ1-4
V gene: TRBV9
CDR3 protein: CASSVDGRVAEKLFF

J gene: TRBJ1-2
V gene: TRBV7-9
CDR3 protein: CASSNSGTHGYTF

J gene: TRBJ2-5
V gene: TRBV20-1
CDR3 protein: CSERAAGVIQETQYF

J gene: TRBJ2-7
V gene: TRBV15
CDR3 protein: CATSIRTGKYEQYF

J gene: TRBJ1-6
V gene: TRBV2
CDR3 protein: CASKGGSSYNSPLHF

J gene: TRBJ2-3
V gene: TRBV7-2
CDR3 protein: CASSAYTDTQYF

J gene: TRBJ1-1
V gene: TRBV7-9
CDR3 protein: CASSSLSGVRTEAFF

J gene: TRBJ2-7
V gene: TRBV7-9
CDR3 protein: CASSLEERIPYF

J gene: TRBJ2-7
V gene: TRBV18
CDR3 protein: CASSPAGFYEQYF

J gene: TRBJ1-3
V gene: TRBV20-1
CDR3 protein: CSAPSQGRSSGNTIYF